This T cell receptor (beta chain) was sequenced in a study of blood T cell repertoires in COVID-19. Background on the study: The United States, Italy and Spain provided the acute and convalescent COVID-19 samples.

V lost 5 bases to trimming and J lost 5 bases; unmatched junction nucleotides: 6. The CDR3 has 15 residues. Per germline, CDR1 SGHTA and CDR2 FQGTGA. For this clone: The same CDR3 can be traced to other DNA sequences in this sample.

Some clones are missing from TCRdb's copy, which holds only in-frame ones; the method was immunoSEQ multiplex PCR. Of hundreds of thousands of clones listed, approximately 89% are singletons. Patients in Seattle were enrolled during active infection, then followed longitudinally. The origin of this receptor is a woman in her sixties or seventies with COVID-19, enrolled during active disease. The sequenced material came from peripheral blood. V usage is TRBV7-3 and J usage is TRBJ2-1; 10 nucleotides line up with TRBD2. CDR3 nucleotides: TGTGCCAGCAGCCCAAGCGGGGGGGCGGACAATGAGCAGTTCTTC. Its protein product is CASSPSGGADNEQFF.